This TCR beta chain was obtained from a study of CD8 T cells in Susac syndrome. The V gene end was trimmed by 6 bases and the J gene end by 5 bases; junction bases not matched to a gene: 7. The CDR3 has 14 residues. High-throughput TCR beta sequencing covered peripheral CD8+ and CD4+ T cells. Controls were healthy donors chosen to match patients in age and sex. Isolation of CD8+ and CD4+ T cells was performed negatively, whereas enrichment of TEMRA cells was done by FACS. Reverse transcription used about 0.45 to 1 ug RNA and random hexamers. An immunoSEQ multiplex PCR generated amplified TCR beta CDR3 products spanning 54 Vbeta and 13 Jbeta. TCRdb redid the calling of the immunoSEQ multiplex PCR reads with MiXCR, one entry per CDR3 protein. Of approximately 100,000 distinct CDR3 sequences listed, about nine tenths were seen once; the top ten hold over 0.12%.

The chain links TRBV12-3 or TRBV12-4 to TRBJ2-1; 7 positions match TRBD1. The clonotype was recovered from a human donor in good health. The sequenced sample consisted of CD4+ T cells from PBMCs. The chain's CDR3 is CASRINRGNNEQFF. The CDR3 region has the DNA TGTGCCAGCAGAATCAACAGGGGAAACAATGAGCAGTTCTTC.